This T cell receptor beta chain was sequenced during a study of early T cells in non-severe SARS-CoV-2 infection. Each CDR3 protein is one row after TCRdb ran MiXCR on the 5' RACE reads. The sample includes around 44,000 distinct CDR3 sequences, approximately 9.4% of them seen just once. This clonotype was observed at least ten times. Germline V CDR1 and CDR2: SEHNR, FQNEAQ (reference sequence). This CDR3 contains 15 residues. V trimming: 5 bases; J trimming: 4 bases; junction bases outside the gene matches: 7. The sequencing input was whole blood. This receptor was taken from an adult who was a healthcare worker with PCR-confirmed SARS-CoV-2 infection or an uninfected control (not recorded which). V usage is TRBV7-9 and J usage is TRBJ2-7; 11 bases are a match to TRBD2. The CDR3 DNA reads TGTGCCAGCAGCATACTAACTAGCGGGAGTTACGAGCAGTACTTC. It translates to CASSILTSGSYEQYF.